This record looks at one T cell receptor beta chain sequence and its context. Compared with germline, one end of the junction differs, possibly owing to a read error. These data originate in a study of regulatory T cells in long-lasting Graves disease. CDR3-region Arm-PCR and iRepertoire HTBI primers produced the TCR beta libraries. TCRdb passed the multiplex PCR reads through MiXCR, listing each CDR3 protein once. The sample has almost 350,000 distinct CDR3 sequences; around a fifth are singletons. The CDR3 extends over 18 amino acids. Germline CDR1 SGHTA, CDR2 FQGTGA. Time point reported: persistent/refractory GD, antithyroid drugs over 5 years with positive TRAb. The TCR library was prepared using RNA isolated from PBMCs.

The chain has TRBV7-3 and TRBJ2-6; D possibly corresponds to TRBD1 (5 bases). This TCR was recovered from a female donor with Graves disease. The specimen comprised peripheral blood mononuclear cells (PBMCs), sampled when the disease was refractory, from a patient treated with antithyroid drugs. The CDR3 DNA sequence: TGTGCCAGCAGCTCATCCCAGGGATTCCGCTCTGGGGCCAACGTCCTGGCTTTC. Protein sequence: CASSSSQGFRSGANVLAF.